The clone carrying this T cell receptor (beta chain) was recorded a few times. Its antigen is unknown. Every sampled donor was Caucasian and healthy. CDR3 length equals 13 residues. Unmatched junction bases numbered 7, after V lost 8 bases and J lost 3 bases. Germline V gene lookup returns CDR1 ENHRY and CDR2 SYGVKD. The source of the sample is a study of identical twins. TCRdb passed the 5' RACE reads through MiXCR, listing each CDR3 protein once. The sample holds some 1,700,000 distinct CDR3 sequences, around a third seen once. Findings and limits, study-wide: Donors were not followed over many years; analysis was cross-sectional. Models, which agreed with sharing between unrelated individuals, nonetheless underestimated the out-of-frame TCR alpha sharing seen in monozygotic twins.

The sequence came from a newborn girl in good health. The sample consisted of cord blood. This rearrangement joins TRBV10-3 to TRBJ2-7; TRBD2 aligns across 7 bases. The CDR3 loop is CAIGESGNYEQYF. In DNA, the CDR3 is TGTGCCATCGGGGAAAGCGGGAACTACGAGCAGTACTTC.